Included here is one T cell receptor beta chain sequence, with context. Antigen: not known. The CDR3 runs to 14 residues. Trimming cost V 6 bases and J 8 bases; bases outside gene matches: 11. CDR1 and CDR2 from the germline V gene are GTSNPN and SVGIG (reference sequence). Here immunoSEQ multiplex PCR was the method, and the copy in TCRdb shows in-frame clones only, minus some. The sample records more than 200,000 clones, 70% being singletons. These data originate in a study of cytotoxic CD8 clonotypes in ibrutinib-treated CLL. General study results and limits: Public clonotypes, found uncommonly, either contracted or stayed stable on treatment. Patients had baseline clonality above age-matched healthy donors, and this clonality moved with circulating CD8+ T-cell counts. Before falling back toward baseline at progression, clonality had risen at the time of ibrutinib response.

This chain connects TRBV30 to TRBJ2-1; 9 bases agree with TRBD2. The source material was PBMCs, sampled after 24 months of ibrutinib treatment. This TCR was sampled from a human donor with chronic lymphocytic leukemia. The CDR3 region has the DNA TGTGCCTGTGCAGGGGCGGGAGGGCCGGATGAGCAGTTCTTC. Protein: CACAGAGGPDEQFF.